One and the same sample provided the 24 T cell receptor beta chains below, sequenced in a study of response to subunit inactivated influenza vaccine. TCRdb reprocessed the RT-PCR reads via MiXCR and lists one record per CDR3 protein. Of 400,000 to 550,000 distinct CDR3 sequences listed, 25% are singletons. This sample comprised CD4+ T cells sorted from PBMCs, obtained roughly 5 days after vaccination. These receptors were taken from a man aged 50 or older who received an inactivated influenza vaccine.

The rearrangement uses TRBV20-1 and TRBJ1-6; unclear D gene. The CDR3 runs to 13 residues. V was clipped by 5 bases and J by 5 bases, with 10 bases between them. Germline V gives CDR1 DFQATT, CDR2 SNEGSKA (reference sequence). The CDR3 region is CSAGEKNNSPLHF. The DNA of the CDR3 is TGCAGTGCTGGGGAAAAAAATAATTCACCCCTCCACTTT.

V usage is TRBV4-1 and J usage is TRBJ1-2, with D perhaps matching TRBD1 (5 bases). The CDR3 is 13 residues long. Trimming removed 4 bases from V and 2 bases from J, with 8 bases in between. The germline gives CDR1 MGHRA, CDR2 YSYEKL. The chain's CDR3 is CASSPRDNYGYTF. The DNA of the CDR3 is TGCGCCAGCAGCCCCCGGGACAACTATGGCTACACCTTC.

This clonotype was counted a few times. This chain connects TRBV12-3 or TRBV12-4 to TRBJ1-5; no clear D. Trimming left V 5 bases short and J 3 bases short, with 5 bases between. CDR3 length: 12 amino acids. The CDR3 coding sequence is TGTGCCAGCAGTGGGTTCAATCAGCCCCAGCATTTT. Its protein is CASSGFNQPQHF.

The chain has TRBV15 and TRBJ1-5; 7 bases map to TRBD1. V gave up 4 bases and J gave up 7 bases; unmatched junction bases: 7. Germline V gives CDR1 LNHNV, CDR2 YYDKDF (reference sequence). The CDR3 totals 14 residues. The CDR3 sequence: CATSTNQGGQPQHF. The CDR3 nucleotides are TGTGCCACCAGCACAAACCAGGGGGGACAGCCCCAGCATTTT.

With respect to this clonotype: The final CDR3 position lacks the conserved phenylalanine or tryptophan, pointing to a likely read error. The genes are TRBV5-4 and TRBJ2-3; 7 bases agree with TRBD2. The trim removed 0 bases at V and 2 bases at J, leaving 3 bases unmatched. The CDR3 has 15 amino acids. CDR1 SGHNT and CDR2 YYREEE come from the germline V gene (reference sequence). The CDR3 protein is CASSLAGGLTDTQYS. In nucleotides, the CDR3 is TGTGCCAGCAGCTTGGCGGGAGGACTCACAGATACGCAGTATTCT.

This clonotype was seen a few times. The V gene is TRBV5-1, the J gene TRBJ2-7; tentative D call: TRBD2 (7 bases). Trimming took off 3 bases at V and 2 bases at J, with 15 bases between the two ends. Germline V lookup: CDR1 SGHRS, CDR2 YFSETQ. The CDR3 is 15 amino acids. The CDR3 region has the DNA TGCGCCAGCAGCTCCGTTAGGGGGGGACCCTACGAGCAGTACTTC. Amino acids: CASSSVRGGPYEQYF.

The rearrangement links TRBV6-5 to TRBJ2-2; D is undetermined. This CDR3 is 16 amino acids long. Germline loops: CDR1 MNHEY, CDR2 SVGAGI. The V gene lost 0 bases and the J gene lost 1 base, with 9 bases spanning the gap. The CDR3 sequence: CASSYSRQKNTGELFF. CDR3 bases: TGTGCCAGCAGTTACTCGAGGCAGAAGAACACCGGGGAGCTGTTTTTT.

This clonotype was seen a few times. The chain joins TRBV9 to TRBJ2-1, with D perhaps assigned TRBD1 or TRBD2 (5 bases each). This CDR3 has 17 amino acids. Germline V gene data show CDR1 as SGDLS and CDR2 as YYNGEE. The V gene lost 0 bases and the J gene lost 5 bases, with 18 bases spanning the gap. The CDR3 reads CASSVDFGDLRNNEQFF. CDR3 coding DNA: TGTGCCAGCAGCGTAGATTTTGGGGACCTGAGAAACAATGAGCAGTTCTTC.

The chain carries TRBV20-1 and TRBJ2-3; D gene ambiguous. Germline V gene sequence: CDR1 DFQATT, CDR2 SNEGSKA (reference sequence). The CDR3 has 14 amino acids. The ends were cut back, 7 bases at V and 0 bases at J, with 14 bases in the middle. The CDR3 DNA sequence: TGCAGTGTGTTGCTGGCACTCAGCACAGATACGCAGTATTTT. This translates into CSVLLALSTDTQYF.

This clonotype was seen more than once but under ten times. V gene TRBV24-1 combines with J gene TRBJ2-5; 8 positions agree with TRBD2. The germline V gene encodes CDR1 KGHDR and CDR2 SFDVKD. The CDR3 sequence is 16 residues long. With V trimmed by 3 bases and J by 5 bases, 10 bases remained unmatched. The CDR3 DNA sequence: TGTGCCACCAGTGATGGTAGCGGGACTGTCCGGGAGACCCAGTACTTC. Protein: CATSDGSGTVRETQYF.

The chain joins TRBV15 to TRBJ2-7; 7 nucleotides align to TRBD2. V gave up 0 bases and J gave up 4 bases; unmatched junction bases: 6. Germline CDR1 is LNHNV and CDR2 is YYDKDF (reference sequence). The CDR3 has 15 amino acids. The CDR3 is CATSRDQAGYYEQYF. For the CDR3, the DNA is TGTGCCACCAGCAGAGATCAAGCGGGGTATTACGAGCAGTACTTC.

V and J are TRBV25-1 and TRBJ2-7; D uncertain. V lost 4 bases to trimming and J lost 4 bases, with 8 bases between them. CDR3 length equals 12 residues. The germline V gene encodes CDR1 MGHDK and CDR2 SYGVNS. The CDR3, as DNA: TGTGCCAGCAGTGGTTTAAAGTACGAGCAGTACTTC. This translates into CASSGLKYEQYF.

This chain links TRBV27 with TRBJ2-7, with 9 bases aligning to TRBD1. The CDR3 extends over 15 amino acids. V was clipped by 3 bases and J by 4 bases; unmatched bases: 7. Germline lookup yields CDR1 MNHEY and CDR2 SMNVEV (reference sequence). The CDR3 coding sequence is TGTGCCAGCAGTTTTAGCCGGGACAGGGTTTACGAGCAGTACTTC. This gives the protein CASSFSRDRVYEQYF.

This clonotype occurred many times. CDR3 bases: TGTGCCAGCAGGCGGCGGCTCTCTGGAAACACCATATATTTT. It encodes CASRRRLSGNTIYF. The rearrangement uses TRBV12-3 or TRBV12-4 and TRBJ1-3; D is unclear. CDR3 length: 14 residues. The V and J ends lost 6 bases and 0 bases respectively, with 9 bases between them.

In its sample, this clonotype was seen a few times. This chain links TRBV20-1 with TRBJ1-4; D is unclear. V lost 6 bases to trimming and J lost 8 bases, with 16 bases between them. In germline, CDR1 is DFQATT, CDR2 SNEGSKA (reference sequence). CDR3 length equals 13 residues. CDR3 sequence reads: CSAPGATAEKLFF. CDR3 coding DNA: TGCAGTGCCCCGGGAGCGACTGCCGAAAAACTGTTTTTT.

This clonotype was counted between two and nine times. The chain employs TRBV12-3 or TRBV12-4 and TRBJ2-5; 7 nucleotides align to TRBD2. Germline trimming cut 4 bases from V and 0 bases from J; bases unmatched to any gene: 14. This CDR3 is built from 18 residues. CDR3 sequence reads: CASSYTAGSAQYQETQYF. CDR3 bases: TGTGCCAGCAGTTATACAGCGGGGTCCGCCCAATACCAAGAGACCCAGTACTTC.

The table lists this clonotype with many counts. The V call is TRBV20-1, the J call TRBJ2-5; tentatively, D is TRBD1 (5 bases). The CDR3 sequence is 13 residues long. CDR1 and CDR2 from the germline V gene are DFQATT and SNEGSKA (reference sequence). Trimming removed 5 bases at V and 5 bases at J, with 15 bases between. The CDR3 DNA reads TGCAGTGCTCGCGCGGACAATTCGGAGACCCAGTACTTC. Encoded protein: CSARADNSETQYF.

The J gene is TRBJ2-2, the V gene TRBV7-2, with 11 bases fitting TRBD2. The germline CDR1 and CDR2 sequences are SGHTA and FQGNSA. The CDR3 has 19 amino acids. V dropped 0 bases and J dropped 1; count of bases not matched to a gene: 7. The CDR3 bases are TGTGCCAGCAGCTTAGCGCTGCTAGCGGGAGGCAAGAACACCGGGGAGCTGTTTTTT. Amino acids: CASSLALLAGGKNTGELFF. The full variable domain, its missing parts supplied by reference TRBV7-2 and TRBJ2-2, is GAGVSQSPSNKVTEKGKDVELRCDPISGHTALYWYRQSLGQGLEFLIYFQGNSAPDKSGLPSDRFSAERTGGSVSTLTIQRTQQEDSAVYLCASSLALLAGGKNTGELFFGEGSRLTVL.

The chain has TRBV11-2 and TRBJ2-3; 7 bases match TRBD2. After removal of 2 bases from V and 5 bases from J, the junction contained 7 bases not matched to a gene. The CDR3 covers 15 residues. In germline, CDR1 is SGHAT, CDR2 FQNNGV. The CDR3, as DNA: TGTGCCAGCAGCTTAAGCGGGACCTCGGGAGATACGCAGTATTTT. It translates to CASSLSGTSGDTQYF.

This clonotype was found a few times. The J gene is TRBJ2-1, the V gene TRBV7-2; D unresolved. From germline, CDR1 is SGHTA and CDR2 FQGNSA. V shed 1 base and J shed 6 bases, with 16 bases lying between them. The CDR3 consists of 16 residues. This CDR3 reads CASSLGGVTSPNEQFF. In DNA, the CDR3 is TGTGCCAGCAGCTTAGGTGGCGTTACCTCTCCCAATGAGCAGTTCTTC.

J is TRBJ2-3 and V is TRBV12-3 or TRBV12-4; 7 bases align to TRBD2. J was trimmed by 0 bases and V by 6 bases; bases with no gene match: 3. The CDR3 is 14 residues long. CDR3 residues: CASSRLASTDTQYF. The CDR3 DNA is TGTGCCAGCAGCCGACTAGCTAGCACAGATACGCAGTATTTT.

This clonotype was recorded a few times. The chain recombines TRBV4-3 with TRBJ2-3; D is unclear. The CDR3 spans 17 residues. The V gene lost 1 base and the J gene lost 0 bases, with 14 bases spanning the gap. The germline CDR1 and CDR2 sequences are LGHNA and YSLEER. DNA for the CDR3: TGCGCCAGCAGCCAAGTCGTATCCCGCCCTAGCACAGATACGCAGTATTTT. It translates to CASSQVVSRPSTDTQYF.

The J gene is TRBJ2-3, the V gene TRBV6-1; 7 bases agree with TRBD2. Trimming at V came to 3 bases and at J to 2 bases, leaving 2 bases not matched to a gene. This CDR3 contains 14 residues. Germline CDR1 is MNHNS and CDR2 is SASEGT. The CDR3 coding sequence is TGTGCCAGCAGTGAGACTAGCCCCACAGATACGCAGTATTTT. Encoded protein: CASSETSPTDTQYF.

The chain couples TRBV29-1 to TRBJ1-2, with D tentatively TRBD1 (6 bases). CDR3 length: 15 amino acids. Trimming took off 1 base at V and 3 bases at J, with 15 bases between the two ends. CDR1 and CDR2 from the germline V gene are SQVTM and ANQGSEA. The CDR3 reads CSVEGGRGADYGYTF. The DNA for the CDR3 is TGCAGCGTTGAAGGAGGCCGGGGGGCGGACTATGGCTACACCTTC.